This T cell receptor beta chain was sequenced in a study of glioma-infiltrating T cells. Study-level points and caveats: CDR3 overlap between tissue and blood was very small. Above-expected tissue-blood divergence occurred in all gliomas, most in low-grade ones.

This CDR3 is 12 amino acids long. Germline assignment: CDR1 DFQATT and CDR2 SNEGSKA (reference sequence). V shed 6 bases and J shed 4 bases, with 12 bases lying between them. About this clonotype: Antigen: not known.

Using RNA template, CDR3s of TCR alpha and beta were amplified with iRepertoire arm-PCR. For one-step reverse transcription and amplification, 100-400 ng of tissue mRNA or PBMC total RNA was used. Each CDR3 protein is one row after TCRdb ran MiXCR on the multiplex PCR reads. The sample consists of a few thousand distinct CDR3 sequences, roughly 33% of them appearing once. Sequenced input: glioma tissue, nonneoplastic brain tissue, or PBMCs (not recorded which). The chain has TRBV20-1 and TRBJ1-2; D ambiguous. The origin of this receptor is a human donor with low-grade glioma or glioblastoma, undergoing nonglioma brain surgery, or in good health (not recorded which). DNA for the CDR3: TGCAGTGCCAATGACCTGATCTATGGCTACACCTTC. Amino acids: CSANDLIYGYTF.